The 23 T cell receptor beta chains listed next were all sequenced from one sample in a study of blood T cell repertoires in COVID-19 (dated by TCRdb to 2020 to 2021). The library was obtained by the immunoSEQ multiplex PCR assay. The source is immuneACCESS, and TCRdb retained only in-frame sequences with V and J called. Part of the clones is not carried over; for the studies checked, unresolved V genes explain less than half of this, and the remainder is unexplained. The sample yields roughly 60,000 clones; about 80% were counted once. The ten largest clones represent roughly 3.5% of the sample. The sequencing sample was made of peripheral blood. These receptors originate from a man aged 55 to 70 with acute or convalescent COVID-19.

The rearrangement joins TRBV11-1 to TRBJ1-1; D ambiguous. The V and J ends lost 2 bases and 1 base respectively, with 5 bases between them. The CDR3 has 13 amino acids. CDR1 is SGHAT, CDR2 FQDESV, per germline (reference sequence). CDR3 residues: CASSLIQNTEAFF. The CDR3 bases are TGTGCCAGCAGCTTAATTCAGAACACTGAAGCTTTCTTT. Combining the CDR3 with reference TRBV11-1 and TRBJ1-1 gives the whole variable domain EAEVAQSPRYKITEKSQAVAFWCDPISGHATLYWYRQILGQGPELLVQFQDESVVDDSQLPKDRFSAERLKGVDSTLKIQPAELGDSAMYLCASSLIQNTEAFFGQGTRLTVV.

This chain connects TRBV7-9 to TRBJ1-4; 8 nucleotides line up with TRBD1. Germline loops: CDR1 SEHNR, CDR2 FQNEAQ (reference sequence). The CDR3 contains 15 residues. V lost 6 bases to trimming and J lost 3 bases; unmatched junction nucleotides: 6. CDR3 protein: CASSSRQGPNEKLFF. The CDR3, as DNA: TGTGCCAGCAGTTCCCGACAGGGGCCTAATGAAAAACTGTTTTTT.

This clone was observed a single time. The chain links TRBV14 to TRBJ2-1; 7 bases map to TRBD1. In germline, CDR1 is SGHDN, CDR2 FVKESK. V shed 4 bases and J 6 bases; nucleotides not matched to a gene: 9. This CDR3 is built from 15 residues. The CDR3 region is CASSPVGQVPNEQFF. The DNA of the CDR3 is TGTGCCAGCAGCCCCGTAGGACAGGTCCCCAATGAGCAGTTCTTC.

The chain couples TRBV24-1 to TRBJ2-2; D is ambiguous. V lost 1 base and J lost 4, with 15 bases in between. Germline V gene data show CDR1 as KGHDR and CDR2 as SFDVKD. The CDR3 is made up of 17 amino acids. The CDR3 DNA sequence: TGTGCCACCAGTGATTTTCAGCGACCCGGAGCCACCGGGGAGCTGTTTTTT. Translating gives CATSDFQRPGATGELFF.

The rearrangement joins TRBV2 to TRBJ2-7; TRBD1 aligns across 9 bases. V was clipped by 3 bases and J by 4 bases; unmatched bases: 4. Germline CDR1 and CDR2: SNHLY and FYNNEI. The CDR3 loop spans 14 amino acids. For the CDR3, the DNA is TGTGCCAGCAGTGAGGGGACAGGGATTTACGAGCAGTACTTC. Its protein is CASSEGTGIYEQYF.

The chain combines TRBV5-1 with TRBJ1-2, with no clear D. V dropped 0 bases and J dropped 4 bases, with 10 bases sitting between them. There are 14 residues in the CDR3. The germline gives CDR1 SGHRS, CDR2 YFSETQ. The CDR3 sequence is CASSLVSAGYGYTF. In DNA form, the CDR3 reads TGCGCCAGCAGCTTGGTTTCCGCCGGCTATGGCTACACCTTC.

This chain connects TRBV6-1 to TRBJ1-2, with D unclear. Looked up from germline, CDR1 is MNHNS and CDR2 is SASEGT. Trimming pared 2 bases from V and 0 bases from J, leaving 7 bases between. The CDR3 runs to 14 residues. This CDR3 reads CASSEQRSNYGYTF. For the CDR3, the DNA is TGTGCCAGCAGTGAACAGCGCTCTAACTATGGCTACACCTTC.

This clone was found a few times. V gene TRBV6-6 combines with J gene TRBJ1-5; D is uncertain. The CDR3 is made up of 11 amino acids. Germline V gene lookup returns CDR1 MNHNY and CDR2 SVGAGI (reference sequence). V was cut by 4 bases and J by 9 bases, with 7 bases left in between. The CDR3 coding sequence is TGTGCCAGCAGTTCGGGGAGGCCCCAGCATTTT. This encodes CASSSGRPQHF.

This chain links TRBV15 with TRBJ2-5, with 9 bases aligning to TRBD2. The ends lost 5 bases at V and 1 base at J; junction bases unmatched: 8. The CDR3 extends over 16 amino acids. Germline CDR1 is LNHNV and CDR2 is YYDKDF (reference sequence). The CDR3 loop reads CATSGKAGGLQETQYF. CDR3 in DNA: TGTGCCACCAGCGGAAAAGCGGGGGGCCTCCAAGAGACCCAGTACTTC.

The chain links TRBV7-9 to TRBJ1-2, with D possibly matching TRBD1 (5 bases). The V end was cut by 4 bases, the J end by 0 bases, with 12 bases between. Looked up from germline, CDR1 is SEHNR and CDR2 is FQNEAQ (reference sequence). This CDR3 is built from 15 residues. CDR3 coding DNA: TGTGCCAGCAGCTCAACAGGTTTAGCTAACTATGGCTACACCTTC. It yields the protein CASSSTGLANYGYTF.

J is TRBJ2-1 and V is TRBV5-1; 9 bases are shared with TRBD2. The CDR3 spans 15 residues. Germline CDR1 is SGHRS and CDR2 is YFSETQ. With 2 bases clipped from V and 10 bases from J, the junction kept 10 bases outside the gene matches. The CDR3 protein is CASSFFGGGALEQFF. The CDR3, as DNA: TGCGCCAGCAGCTTCTTCGGCGGGGGGGCCCTCGAGCAGTTCTTC.

The chain employs TRBV2 and TRBJ1-2, with a possible D match to TRBD1 (6 bases). Germline CDR1 SNHLY, CDR2 FYNNEI. V was trimmed by 7 bases and J by 5 bases, leaving 17 bases between them. The CDR3 sequence is 14 residues long. CDR3 in DNA: TGTGCCAGCACCGGTCTGCGACAGGCATATGGCTACACCTTC. Its protein product is CASTGLRQAYGYTF.

V usage is TRBV18 and J usage is TRBJ2-2; a weak D match, TRBD1 (6 bases). This CDR3 contains 14 residues. The germline gives CDR1 KGHSH, CDR2 LQKENI. Between the trimmed V and J ends, which lost 5 bases and 4 bases, there was a span of 11 bases. CDR3 protein: CASSVSGATGELFF. The CDR3 DNA is TGTGCCAGCTCAGTCTCAGGGGCCACCGGGGAGCTGTTTTTT.

The chain recombines TRBV29-1 with TRBJ1-5; 9 nucleotides line up with TRBD1. The CDR3 is 15 residues long. The germline V gene encodes CDR1 SQVTM and CDR2 ANQGSEA. J lost 7 bases, V lost 5 bases, and 12 bases had no gene match. Written as DNA, the CDR3 is TGCAGCGTTCGGACTACAGGGGGCGCCGAACAGCCCCAGCATTTT. It specifies CSVRTTGGAEQPQHF.

This clone was counted a single time. The genes are TRBV12-5 and TRBJ2-1, with D perhaps TRBD1 (6 bases). Trimming removed 5 bases at V and 4 bases at J, with 9 bases between. From germline, CDR1 is LGHNT and CDR2 FRNRAP. CDR3 length equals 13 residues. CDR3 region: CASGADSYNEQFF. CDR3 nucleotide sequence: TGTGCTAGTGGTGCGGACAGTTACAATGAGCAGTTCTTC.

The V gene is TRBV19, the J gene TRBJ1-4; D may be TRBD1 (5 bases). This CDR3 is 16 amino acids long. The V gene lost 2 bases and the J gene lost 0 bases, with 10 bases spanning the gap. Germline loops: CDR1 LNHDA, CDR2 SQIVND (reference sequence). The CDR3 coding sequence is TGTGCCAGTAGTATAAGGGGCGTTGCAACTAATGAAAAACTGTTTTTT. This encodes CASSIRGVATNEKLFF. Full variable domain (outside the CDR3, taken from reference TRBV19 and TRBJ1-4): DGGITQSPKYLFRKEGQNVTLSCEQNLNHDAMYWYRQDPGQGLRLIYYSQIVNDFQKGDIAEGYSVSREKKESFPLTVTSAQKNPTAFYLCASSIRGVATNEKLFFGSGTQLSVL.

The chain employs TRBV29-1 and TRBJ1-1, with a possible D match to TRBD1 (5 bases). The CDR3 is made up of 12 amino acids. V was pared by 7 bases and J by 3 bases, with 12 bases between. Looked up from germline, CDR1 is SQVTM and CDR2 is ANQGSEA. The CDR3 bases are TGCAGCGGATCCGGGGGGGACACTGAAGCTTTCTTT. Its protein is CSGSGGDTEAFF.

This clone was detected once. Written as DNA, the CDR3 is TGTGCCAGGGGGGGGACTAGCTATGAGCAGTTCTTC. Encoded protein: CARGGTSYEQFF. The chain combines TRBV2 with TRBJ2-1, with TRBD2 matching 9 bases. Germline CDR1 is SNHLY and CDR2 is FYNNEI. This CDR3 spans 12 amino acids. V lost 9 bases, J lost 8 bases, and 5 bases stayed unmatched. Variable domain in full (rest from reference TRBV2 and TRBJ2-1): EPEVTQTPSHQVTQMGQEVILRCVPISNHLYFYWYRQILGQKVEFLVSFYNNEISEKSEIFDDQFSVERPDGSNFTLKIRSTKLEDSAMYFCARGGTSYEQFFGPGTRLTVL.

The CDR3 is CASSQALTGNSYGYTF. Written as DNA, the CDR3 is TGTGCCAGCAGCCAAGCCCTCACGGGGAACAGCTATGGCTACACCTTC. This chain joins TRBV14 and TRBJ1-2; no clear D gene. Trimming stripped 1 base from V and 4 bases from J, with 16 bases between. The CDR3 runs to 16 residues. Looked up from germline, CDR1 is SGHDN and CDR2 is FVKESK.

J is TRBJ1-2 and V is TRBV19; D is undetermined. The CDR3 contains 11 residues. Trimming cost V 5 bases and J 11 bases, with 12 bases left between them. CDR1 LNHDA and CDR2 SQIVND come from the germline V gene (reference sequence). The CDR3 DNA follows: TGTGCCAGTAGTGCCCATACGGGGTACACCTTC. It codes for CASSAHTGYTF. Complete variable domain (other parts from reference TRBV19 and TRBJ1-2): DGGITQSPKYLFRKEGQNVTLSCEQNLNHDAMYWYRQDPGQGLRLIYYSQIVNDFQKGDIAEGYSVSREKKESFPLTVTSAQKNPTAFYLCASSAHTGYTFGSGTRLTVV.

This sequence joins TRBV5-1 and TRBJ1-5, with 9 bases that match TRBD1. Germline-derived CDR1 and CDR2 are SGHRS and YFSETQ. Germline trimming cut 7 bases from V and 5 bases from J; bases unmatched to any gene: 7. The CDR3 has 14 amino acids. The CDR3 DNA is TGCGCCAGCTCCACAGGGGGCGACGATCAGCCCCAGCATTTT. Protein product: CASSTGGDDQPQHF.

This chain links TRBV19 with TRBJ1-5, with 8 bases fitting TRBD1. The CDR3 sequence is 14 residues long. Per the germline V gene, CDR1 is LNHDA and CDR2 is SQIVND (reference sequence). J was trimmed by 3 bases and V by 5 bases; bases with no gene match: 3. In DNA form, the CDR3 reads TGTGCCAGTAGTTGGGGACAGGACAATCAGCCCCAGCATTTT. Encoded protein: CASSWGQDNQPQHF.

This clone was observed a handful of times. The CDR3 coding sequence is TGTGCCTGGAGTGAGGGCGGGGTTACCACAGATACGCAGTATTTT. Translation gives CAWSEGGVTTDTQYF. This chain joins TRBV30 and TRBJ2-3, with D perhaps TRBD2 (6 bases). This CDR3 spans 15 amino acids. Germline V gene lookup returns CDR1 GTSNPN and CDR2 SVGIG (reference sequence). Trimming pared 1 base from V and 2 bases from J, leaving 13 bases between.